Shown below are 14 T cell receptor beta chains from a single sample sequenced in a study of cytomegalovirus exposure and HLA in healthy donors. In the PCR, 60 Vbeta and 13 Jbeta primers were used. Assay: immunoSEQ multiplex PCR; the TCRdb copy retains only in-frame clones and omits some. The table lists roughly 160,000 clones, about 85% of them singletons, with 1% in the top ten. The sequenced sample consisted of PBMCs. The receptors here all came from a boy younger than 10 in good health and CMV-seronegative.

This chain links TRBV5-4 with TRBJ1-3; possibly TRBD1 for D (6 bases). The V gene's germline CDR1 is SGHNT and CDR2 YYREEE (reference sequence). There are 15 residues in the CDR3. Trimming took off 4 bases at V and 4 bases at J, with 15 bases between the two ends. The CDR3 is CASSLNRESGNTIYF. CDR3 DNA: TGTGCCAGCAGCCTTAACAGGGAATCAGGAAACACCATATATTTT.

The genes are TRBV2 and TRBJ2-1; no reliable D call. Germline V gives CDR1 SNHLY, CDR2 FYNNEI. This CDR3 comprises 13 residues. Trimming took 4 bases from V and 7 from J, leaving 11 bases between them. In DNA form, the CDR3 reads TGTGCCAGCAGTGGGGCTAACTGGAATGAGCAGTTCTTC. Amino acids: CASSGANWNEQFF.

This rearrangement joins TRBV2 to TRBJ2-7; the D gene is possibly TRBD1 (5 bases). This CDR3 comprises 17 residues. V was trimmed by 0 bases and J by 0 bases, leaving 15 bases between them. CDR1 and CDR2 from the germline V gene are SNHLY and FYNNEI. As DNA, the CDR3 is TGTGCCAGCAGTGAAGCGCACGGACACACGAGCTCCTACGAGCAGTACGTC. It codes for CASSEAHGHTSSYEQYV.

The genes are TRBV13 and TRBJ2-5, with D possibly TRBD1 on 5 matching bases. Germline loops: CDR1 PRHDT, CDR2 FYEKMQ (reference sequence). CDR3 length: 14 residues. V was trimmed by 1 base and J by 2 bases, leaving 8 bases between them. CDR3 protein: CASSLVTGQETQYF. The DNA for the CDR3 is TGTGCCAGCAGCTTAGTAACAGGTCAAGAGACCCAGTACTTC.

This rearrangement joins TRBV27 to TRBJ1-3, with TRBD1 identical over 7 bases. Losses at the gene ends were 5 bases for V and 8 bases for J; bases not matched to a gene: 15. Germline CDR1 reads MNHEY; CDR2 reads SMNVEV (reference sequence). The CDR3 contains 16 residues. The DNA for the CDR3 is TGTGCCAGCAGTCCCCCAGAAGGGACAGAACGGGACACCATATATTTT. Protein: CASSPPEGTERDTIYF.

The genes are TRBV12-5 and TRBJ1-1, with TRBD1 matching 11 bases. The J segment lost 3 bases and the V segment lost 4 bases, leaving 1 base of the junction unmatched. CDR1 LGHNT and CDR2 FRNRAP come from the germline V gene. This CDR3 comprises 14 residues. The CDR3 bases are TGTGCTAGTGGTTCGGGACAGGGGGACACTGAAGCTTTCTTT. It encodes CASGSGQGDTEAFF.

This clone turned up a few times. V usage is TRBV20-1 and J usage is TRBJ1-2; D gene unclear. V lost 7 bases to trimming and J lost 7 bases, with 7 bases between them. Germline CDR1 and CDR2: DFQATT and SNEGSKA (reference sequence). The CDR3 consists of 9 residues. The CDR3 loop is CSVSLGYTF. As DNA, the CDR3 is TGCAGTGTTAGCCTTGGCTACACCTTC.

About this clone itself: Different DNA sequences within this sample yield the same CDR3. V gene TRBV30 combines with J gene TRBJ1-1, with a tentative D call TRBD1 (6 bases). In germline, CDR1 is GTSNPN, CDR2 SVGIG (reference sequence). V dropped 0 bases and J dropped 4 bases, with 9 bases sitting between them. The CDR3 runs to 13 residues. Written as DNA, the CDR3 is TGTGCCTGGAGTGTATCAGGGGTCACTGAAGCTTTCTTT. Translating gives CAWSVSGVTEAFF.

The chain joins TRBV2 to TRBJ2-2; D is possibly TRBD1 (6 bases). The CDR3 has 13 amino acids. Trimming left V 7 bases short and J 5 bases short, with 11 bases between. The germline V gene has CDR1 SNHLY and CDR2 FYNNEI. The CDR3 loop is CASMGQGTGELFF. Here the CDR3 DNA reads TGTGCCAGCATGGGGCAGGGGACCGGGGAGCTGTTTTTT.

The CDR3 DNA sequence: TGTGCCAGCAGCCCCGAAGGGCAGGGATGGGAAAAACTGTTTTTT. Translating gives CASSPEGQGWEKLFF. This chain uses TRBV7-9 with TRBJ1-4, with a possible D match to TRBD1 (5 bases). The CDR3 loop spans 15 amino acids. Trimming stripped 5 bases from V and 8 bases from J, with 18 bases between. The V gene's germline CDR1 is SEHNR and CDR2 FQNEAQ (reference sequence). Full variable domain (outside the CDR3, taken from reference TRBV7-9 and TRBJ1-4): DTGVSQNPRHKITKRGQNVTFRCDPISEHNRLYWYRQTLGQGPEFLTYFQNEAQLEKSRLLSDRFSAERPKGSFSTLEIQRTEQGDSAMYLCASSPEGQGWEKLFFGSGTQLSVL.

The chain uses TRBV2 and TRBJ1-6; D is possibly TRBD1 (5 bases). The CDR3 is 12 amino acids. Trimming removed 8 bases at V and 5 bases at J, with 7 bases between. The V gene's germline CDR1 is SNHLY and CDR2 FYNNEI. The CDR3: CASFRDNSPLHF. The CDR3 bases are TGTGCCAGCTTCAGGGATAATTCACCCCTCCACTTT.

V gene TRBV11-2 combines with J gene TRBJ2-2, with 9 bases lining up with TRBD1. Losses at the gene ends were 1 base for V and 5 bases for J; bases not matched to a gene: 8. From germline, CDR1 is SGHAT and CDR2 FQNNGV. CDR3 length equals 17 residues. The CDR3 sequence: CASSLGGTGHRTGELFF. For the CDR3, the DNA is TGTGCCAGCAGCTTAGGTGGGACAGGGCATAGGACCGGGGAGCTGTTTTTT.

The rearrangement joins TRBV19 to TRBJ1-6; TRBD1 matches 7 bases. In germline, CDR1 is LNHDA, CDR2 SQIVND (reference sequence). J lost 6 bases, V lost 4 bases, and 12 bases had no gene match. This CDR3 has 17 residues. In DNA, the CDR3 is TGTGCCAGTAGTACCACCCTTACGGGACAGTCTAATTCACCCCTCCACTTT. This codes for CASSTTLTGQSNSPLHF.

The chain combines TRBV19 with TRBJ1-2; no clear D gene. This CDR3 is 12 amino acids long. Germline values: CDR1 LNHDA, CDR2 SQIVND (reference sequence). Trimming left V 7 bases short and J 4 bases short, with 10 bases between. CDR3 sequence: CASMGQSYGYTF. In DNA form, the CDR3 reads TGTGCCAGTATGGGCCAGAGCTATGGCTACACCTTC.